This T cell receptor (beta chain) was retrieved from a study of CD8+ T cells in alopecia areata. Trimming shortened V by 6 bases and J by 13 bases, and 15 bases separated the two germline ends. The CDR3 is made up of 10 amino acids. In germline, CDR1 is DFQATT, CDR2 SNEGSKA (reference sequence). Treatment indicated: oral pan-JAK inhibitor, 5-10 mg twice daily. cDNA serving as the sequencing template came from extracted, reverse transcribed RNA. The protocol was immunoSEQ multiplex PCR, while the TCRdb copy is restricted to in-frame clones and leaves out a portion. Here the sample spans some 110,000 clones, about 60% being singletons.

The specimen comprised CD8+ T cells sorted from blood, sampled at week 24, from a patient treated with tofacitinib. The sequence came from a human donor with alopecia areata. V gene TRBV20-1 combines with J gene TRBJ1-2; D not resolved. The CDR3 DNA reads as TGCAGTGCACACCTCGCAGCCGGCACCTTC. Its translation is CSAHLAAGTF.